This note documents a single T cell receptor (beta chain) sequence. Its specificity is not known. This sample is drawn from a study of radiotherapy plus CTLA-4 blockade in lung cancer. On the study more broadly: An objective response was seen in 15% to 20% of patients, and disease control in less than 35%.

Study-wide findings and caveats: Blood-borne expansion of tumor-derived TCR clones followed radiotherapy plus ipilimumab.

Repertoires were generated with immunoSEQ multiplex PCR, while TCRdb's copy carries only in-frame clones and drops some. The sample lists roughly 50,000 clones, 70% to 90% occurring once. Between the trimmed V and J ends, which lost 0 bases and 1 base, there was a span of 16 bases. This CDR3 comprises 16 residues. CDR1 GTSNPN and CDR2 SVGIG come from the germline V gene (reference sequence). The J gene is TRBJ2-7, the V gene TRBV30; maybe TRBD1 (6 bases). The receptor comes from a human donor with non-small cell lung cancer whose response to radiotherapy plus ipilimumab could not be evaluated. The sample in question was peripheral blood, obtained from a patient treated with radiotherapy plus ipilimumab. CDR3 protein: CAWSVRSTGKSYEQYF. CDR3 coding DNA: TGTGCCTGGAGTGTACGTTCAACAGGGAAATCCTACGAGCAGTACTTC.